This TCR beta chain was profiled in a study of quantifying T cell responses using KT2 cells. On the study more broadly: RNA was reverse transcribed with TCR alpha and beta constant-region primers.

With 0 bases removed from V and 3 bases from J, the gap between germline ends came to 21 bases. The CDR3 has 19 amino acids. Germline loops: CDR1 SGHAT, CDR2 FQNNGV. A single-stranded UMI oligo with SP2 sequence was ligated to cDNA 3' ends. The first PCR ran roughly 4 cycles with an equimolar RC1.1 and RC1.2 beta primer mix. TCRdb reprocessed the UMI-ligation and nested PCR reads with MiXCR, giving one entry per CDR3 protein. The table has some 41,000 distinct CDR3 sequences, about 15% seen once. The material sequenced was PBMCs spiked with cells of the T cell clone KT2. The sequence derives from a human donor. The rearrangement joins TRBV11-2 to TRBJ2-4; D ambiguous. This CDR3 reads CASSLDPPLHRVVKNIQYF. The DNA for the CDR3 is TGTGCCAGCAGCTTAGATCCCCCCCTGCATCGGGTTGTCAAAAACATTCAGTACTTC.